A selection of T cell receptor beta chains follows, all from one sample in a study of shared clonotypes between healthy human individuals. Clones were read by immunoSEQ multiplex PCR, and TCRdb kept only the in-frame ones, dropping some. Of about 980,000 clones in the sample, around 80% were seen once. Sample: memory CD4+ T cells sorted from blood. These receptors all come from a man between 18 and 29 years old in good health. Both conserved end residues are part of each CDR3. The order of the fields is J gene, D gene, V gene, clone size, CDR3 DNA, CDR3 protein. The D gene is left open where the match is weak. Not every row has a clone size; where given, it reads once, few, many or a size class.

TRBJ1-5 | . | TRBV6-1 | . | TGTGCCAGCAGTGAAGCGCTTGGAATACAGCCCCAGCATTTT | CASSEALGIQPQHF
TRBJ1-1 | TRBD1 | TRBV7-9 | few | TGTGCCAGCAGCGGGGGACAGTTCACTGAAGCTTTCTTT | CASSGGQFTEAFF
TRBJ1-5 | . | TRBV4-2 | few | TGTGCCAGCAGCCAAGATGAGGCGGGGAGTCAGCCCCAGCATTTT | CASSQDEAGSQPQHF
TRBJ1-3 | TRBD1 | TRBV6-6 | . | TGTGCCAGCAGTTTGACAGGGTCAGGAAACACCATATATTTT | CASSLTGSGNTIYF
TRBJ1-2 | TRBD1 | TRBV27 | . | TGTGCCAGCAAAAAGACAGGGGGCGGCTATGGCTACACCTTC | CASKKTGGGYGYTF
TRBJ2-4 | . | TRBV11-2 | once | TGTGCCAGCAGCTTATGGGGATTCCAGGTTCAGTACTTC | CASSLWGFQVQYF
TRBJ2-1 | . | TRBV5-4 | . | TGTGCCAGCAGCTTGGAACCTCCCGGGACTCGACGCTACAATGAGCAGTTCTTC | CASSLEPPGTRRYNEQFF
TRBJ1-5 | . | TRBV30 | . | TGTGCCTGGAGTGGGATAGCCCTTGGCAATCAGCCCCAGCATTTT | CAWSGIALGNQPQHF
TRBJ2-7 | TRBD1 | TRBV27 | . | TGTGCCAGCAGGACGATGACAGGGAAACTCTCCTACGAGCAGTACTTC | CASRTMTGKLSYEQYF
TRBJ1-5 | . | TRBV7-2 | . | TGTGCCAGCAGCTCAAGCGGTGATCAGCCCCAGCATTTT | CASSSSGDQPQHF
TRBJ1-4 | . | TRBV9 | . | TGTGCCAGCAGCGTCACGGGGGATGAAAAACTGTTTTTT | CASSVTGDEKLFF
TRBJ2-6 | . | TRBV5-1 | . | TGCGCCAGCAGCCCGTTTGGAACTGGGGCCAACGTCCTGACTTTC | CASSPFGTGANVLTF
TRBJ2-3 | . | TRBV6-5 | . | TGTGCCAGCTACAATTCCGGGTCTGATACGCAGTATTTT | CASYNSGSDTQYF
TRBJ1-6 | . | TRBV5-1 | . | TGCGCCAGCAGCTTGGGGTCGTCAAATTCACCCCTCCACTTT | CASSLGSSNSPLHF
TRBJ1-4 | . | TRBV5-8 | . | TGTGCCAGCAGCTTGGACGGAATATATGAAAAACTGTTTTTT | CASSLDGIYEKLFF
TRBJ2-1 | TRBD2 | TRBV6-4 | once | TGTGCCAGCAGGGGCCGGACTAGCGGGCGTTACAATGAGCAGTTCTTC | CASRGRTSGRYNEQFF
TRBJ2-7 | TRBD2 | TRBV4-1 | . | TGCGCCAGCAGCCCGGGTATAGCGGGAGGGTTCTACGAGCAGTACTTC | CASSPGIAGGFYEQYF
TRBJ2-2 | . | TRBV19 | . | TGTGCCACCCGACCGGGCAGCGGCACCGGGGAGCTGTTTTTT | CATRPGSGTGELFF
TRBJ1-3 | . | TRBV30 | . | TGTGCCTGGAGTGCGGGGCAGGCTGCGGGAAACACCATATATTTT | CAWSAGQAAGNTIYF
TRBJ2-1 | TRBD2 | TRBV28 | . | TGTGCCAGCAGTTTAAAAGCGGCTAGCGGGTACAATGAGCAGTTCTTC | CASSLKAASGYNEQFF
TRBJ2-2 | TRBD2 | TRBV10-3 | . | TGTGCCATCAGTGCGTCTAGCGGGAGGGCCTCCGGGGAGCTGTTTTTT | CAISASSGRASGELFF
TRBJ2-1 | TRBD2 | TRBV6-4 | . | TGTGCCCCGGAACTAGCGGGGGGCAATGAGCAGTTCTTC | CAPELAGGNEQFF
TRBJ1-3 | . | TRBV29-1 | . | TGCAGCGTTCTTACGCTAGGAAACACCATATATTTT | CSVLTLGNTIYF
TRBJ1-5 | . | TRBV10-1 | . | TGCGCCAGCAGTGAGGACAGGAATCAGCCCCAGCATTTT | CASSEDRNQPQHF
TRBJ1-4 | . | TRBV28 | few | TGTGCCAGCAGGGAGAATGGGTATAATGAAAAACTGTTTTTT | CASRENGYNEKLFF
TRBJ2-3 | . | TRBV7-6 | . | TGTGCCAGCAGCTTAGTTCGTTCAGATACGCAGTATTTT | CASSLVRSDTQYF
TRBJ2-7 | TRBD1 | TRBV4-1 | . | TGCGCCAGCAGCCAATCAATGCCCACAGGGGGGACCTACGAGCAGTACTTC | CASSQSMPTGGTYEQYF
TRBJ2-1 | . | TRBV11-3 | . | TGTGCCAGCAGCCAGGGGGGGAGCTCCTACAATGAGCAGTTCTTC | CASSQGGSSYNEQFF
TRBJ2-2 | TRBD1 | TRBV4-3 | . | TGCGCCAGCAGCCTATTTAGTCCGGGACAGGTGTCGAACACCGGGGAGCTGTTTTTT | CASSLFSPGQVSNTGELFF
TRBJ2-5 | TRBD2 | TRBV6-5 | . | TGTGCCAGCAGTTCGACTAGCGCGCAAGAGACCCAGTACTTC | CASSSTSAQETQYF
TRBJ1-1 | . | TRBV11-2 | few | TGTGCCAGCAGCTCCTACGGACAGTTGGAACTCACTGAAGCTTTCTTT | CASSSYGQLELTEAFF
TRBJ1-2 | TRBD1 | TRBV7-3 | . | TGTGCCAGCAGCCCGGAGGGGGCGGGTGGCTACACCTTC | CASSPEGAGGYTF
TRBJ1-6 | . | TRBV28 | many | TGTGCCAGCAGGAGGGGTTTTAATTCACCCCTCCACTTT | CASRRGFNSPLHF
TRBJ2-5 | TRBD2 | TRBV15 | few | TGTGCCACCAGTACGGGGGGCCAAGAGACCCAGTACTTC | CATSTGGQETQYF
TRBJ2-3 | TRBD2 | TRBV11-3 | . | TGTGCCAGCAGCCCCGGGACTAGCGGAATTGCAGATACGCAGTATTTT | CASSPGTSGIADTQYF
TRBJ1-1 | . | TRBV10-3 | . | TGTGCCATCAGTGAGTCGAGGGGGGCAGGTTCACCTGAAGCTTTCTTT | CAISESRGAGSPEAFF
TRBJ2-3 | . | TRBV30 | . | TGTGCCTGGAGTGGGGCGACGGGAGCAGATACGCAGTATTTT | CAWSGATGADTQYF
TRBJ2-3 | TRBD2 | TRBV11-2 | . | TGTGCCAGCAGCCCGACTAGCGGCGCGACAGATACGCAGTATTTT | CASSPTSGATDTQYF
TRBJ1-4 | . | TRBV6-1 | . | TGTGCCAGCAGTGACGGTCCCCTGGAGCAAAATGAAAAACTGTTTTTT | CASSDGPLEQNEKLFF
TRBJ2-5 | . | TRBV7-9 | few | TGTGCCAGCAGCTCTGAGTTAGAGACCCAGTACTTC | CASSSELETQYF
TRBJ1-5 | TRBD1 | TRBV10-3 | . | TGTGCCACCCAGGGGGCGAGCAATCAGCCCCAGCATTTT | CATQGASNQPQHF
TRBJ1-5 | TRBD1 | TRBV5-1 | . | TGCGCCAGCAGCCTTGAAGGGGACAGAGGACAGCCCCAGCATTTT | CASSLEGDRGQPQHF
TRBJ2-3 | . | TRBV30 | . | TGTGCCTGGAGTGTAGGAGGGGCCCCGACCACAGATACGCAGTATTTT | CAWSVGGAPTTDTQYF
TRBJ2-5 | . | TRBV29-1 | . | TGCAGCGGCGGTATCCAAGAGACCCAGTACTTC | CSGGIQETQYF
TRBJ2-7 | TRBD2 | TRBV11-3 | once | TGTGCCAGCAGCACAGGTCCCTCTAGGAGCGGGAGGGCCGAAGGGGAGCAGTACTTC | CASSTGPSRSGRAEGEQYF
TRBJ1-1 | . | TRBV27 | . | TGTGCCAGCAGCCTGTCTTGGGGGAACACTGAAGCTTTCTTT | CASSLSWGNTEAFF
TRBJ2-6 | TRBD1 | TRBV5-1 | . | TGCGCCAGCAGCGTTGACAGGGCTCGGGCCAACGTCCTGACTTTC | CASSVDRARANVLTF
TRBJ2-1 | TRBD2 | TRBV4-3 | . | TGCGCCAGCAGCCAAGAATGGGGCGGGGGAGAGGAGCAGTTCTTC | CASSQEWGGGEEQFF
TRBJ1-2 | . | TRBV6-1 | . | TGTGCCAGCAGTGAAGAACCAACCAACTATGGCTACACCTTC | CASSEEPTNYGYTF
TRBJ2-7 | . | TRBV18 | . | TGTGCCAGCTCACAGGGGTCGGGCTCCTACGAGCAGTACTTC | CASSQGSGSYEQYF
TRBJ2-5 | . | TRBV5-1 | few | TGCGCCAGCAGCGGAGAACAGACCCAGTACTTC | CASSGEQTQYF
TRBJ1-2 | . | TRBV14 | few | TGTGCCAGCAGCCAAGCAGGGTCGAGGCTAGGCTACACCTTC | CASSQAGSRLGYTF